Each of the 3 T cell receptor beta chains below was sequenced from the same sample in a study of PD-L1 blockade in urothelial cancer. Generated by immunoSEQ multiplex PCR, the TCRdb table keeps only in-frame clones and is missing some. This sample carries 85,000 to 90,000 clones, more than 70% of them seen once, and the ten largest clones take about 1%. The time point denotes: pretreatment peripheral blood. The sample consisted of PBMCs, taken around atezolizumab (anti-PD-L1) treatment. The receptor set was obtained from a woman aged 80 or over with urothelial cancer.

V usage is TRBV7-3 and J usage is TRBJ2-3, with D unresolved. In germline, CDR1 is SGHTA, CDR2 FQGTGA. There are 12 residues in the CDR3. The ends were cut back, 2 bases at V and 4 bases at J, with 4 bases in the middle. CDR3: CASSLSSDTQYF. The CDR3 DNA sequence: TGTGCCAGCAGCTTATCATCAGATACGCAGTATTTT. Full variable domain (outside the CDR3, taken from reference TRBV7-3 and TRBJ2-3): GAGVSQTPSNKVTEKGKYVELRCDPISGHTALYWYRQSLGQGPEFLIYFQGTGAADDSGLPNDRFFAVRPEGSVSTLKIQRTERGDSAVYLCASSLSSDTQYFGPGTRLTVL.

In nucleotides, the CDR3 is TGTGCCAGCAGCTCAAGACTAGCGGGAGTACGGACCGGGGAGCTGTTTTTT. As protein: CASSSRLAGVRTGELFF. This chain connects TRBV7-3 to TRBJ2-2; 12 bases align to TRBD2. The CDR3 length is 17 residues. Losses at the gene ends were 4 bases for V and 5 bases for J; bases not matched to a gene: 8. Germline V gene sequence: CDR1 SGHTA, CDR2 FQGTGA. Using reference TRBV7-3 and TRBJ2-2 for the parts outside the CDR3, the full variable domain is GAGVSQTPSNKVTEKGKYVELRCDPISGHTALYWYRQSLGQGPEFLIYFQGTGAADDSGLPNDRFFAVRPEGSVSTLKIQRTERGDSAVYLCASSSRLAGVRTGELFFGEGSRLTVL.

Here the CDR3 reads CASSLGLVGEQYF. The CDR3 nucleotides read TGTGCCAGCAGCCTAGGACTAGTTGGCGAGCAGTACTTC. This sequence joins TRBV27 and TRBJ2-7; 7 bases map to TRBD2. The CDR3 sequence is 13 residues long. CDR1 and CDR2 (germline): MNHEY, SMNVEV (reference sequence). The V segment lost 6 bases and the J segment 6 bases; nucleotides outside the gene matches: 8.